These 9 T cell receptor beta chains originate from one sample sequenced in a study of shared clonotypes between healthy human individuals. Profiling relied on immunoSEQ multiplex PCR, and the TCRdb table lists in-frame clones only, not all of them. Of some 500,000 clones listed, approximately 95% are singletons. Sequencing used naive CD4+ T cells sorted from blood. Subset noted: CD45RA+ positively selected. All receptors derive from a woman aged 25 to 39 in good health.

The CDR3 DNA follows: TGCGCCAGCAGCTCGGCAGGTGCGAGGGAAAAACTGTTTTTT. This sequence encodes CASSSAGAREKLFF. The chain joins TRBV5-1 to TRBJ1-4; D remains ambiguous. Germline V gene sequence: CDR1 SGHRS, CDR2 YFSETQ. This CDR3 contains 14 residues. V shed 3 bases and J shed 8 bases, with 14 bases lying between them.

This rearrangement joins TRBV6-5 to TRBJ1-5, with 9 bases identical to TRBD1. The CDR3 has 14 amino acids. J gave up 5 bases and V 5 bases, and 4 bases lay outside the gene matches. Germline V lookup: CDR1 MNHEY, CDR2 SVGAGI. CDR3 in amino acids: CASSHRGPDQPQHF. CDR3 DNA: TGTGCCAGCAGTCACAGGGGGCCCGATCAGCCCCAGCATTTT.

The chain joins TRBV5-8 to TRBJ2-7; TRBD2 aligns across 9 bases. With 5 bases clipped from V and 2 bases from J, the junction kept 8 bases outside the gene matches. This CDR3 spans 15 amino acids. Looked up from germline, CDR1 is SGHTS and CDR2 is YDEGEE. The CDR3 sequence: CASRPIAGATYEQYF. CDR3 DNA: TGTGCCAGCAGGCCGATAGCGGGAGCCACCTACGAGCAGTACTTC.

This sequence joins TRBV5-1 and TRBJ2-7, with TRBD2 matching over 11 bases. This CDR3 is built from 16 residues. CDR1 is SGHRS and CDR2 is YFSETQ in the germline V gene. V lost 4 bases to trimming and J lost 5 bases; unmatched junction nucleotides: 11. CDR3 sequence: CASSPGWTSGRDEQYF. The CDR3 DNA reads TGCGCCAGCAGCCCTGGTTGGACTAGCGGGCGTGACGAGCAGTACTTC. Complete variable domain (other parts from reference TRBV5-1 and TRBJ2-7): KAGVTQTPRYLIKTRGQQVTLSCSPISGHRSVSWYQQTPGQGLQFLFEYFSETQRNKGNFPGRFSGRQFSNSRSEMNVSTLELGDSALYLCASSPGWTSGRDEQYFGPGTRLTVT.

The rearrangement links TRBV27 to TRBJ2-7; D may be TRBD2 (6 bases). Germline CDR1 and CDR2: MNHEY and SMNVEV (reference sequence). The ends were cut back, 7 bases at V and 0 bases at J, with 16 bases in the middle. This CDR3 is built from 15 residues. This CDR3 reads CASTPAGGSSYEQYF. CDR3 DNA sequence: TGTGCCAGCACCCCTGCTGGGGGGAGCTCCTACGAGCAGTACTTC.

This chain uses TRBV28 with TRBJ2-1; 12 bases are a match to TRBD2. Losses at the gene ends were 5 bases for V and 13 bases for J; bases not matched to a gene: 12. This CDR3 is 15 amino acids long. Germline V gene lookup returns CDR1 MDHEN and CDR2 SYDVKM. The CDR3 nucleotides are TGTGCCAGCAGTCGAGTCGGACTAGCGGGATTAAGACAGTTCTTC. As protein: CASSRVGLAGLRQFF. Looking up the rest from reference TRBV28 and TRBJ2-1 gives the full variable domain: DVKVTQSSRYLVKRTGEKVFLECVQDMDHENMFWYRQDPGLGLRLIYFSYDVKMKEKGDIPEGYSVSREKKERFSLILESASTNQTSMYLCASSRVGLAGLRQFFGPGTRLTVL.

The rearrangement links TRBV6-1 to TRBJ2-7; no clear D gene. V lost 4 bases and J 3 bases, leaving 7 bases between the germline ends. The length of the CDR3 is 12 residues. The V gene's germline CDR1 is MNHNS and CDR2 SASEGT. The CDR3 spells CASSANSYEQYF. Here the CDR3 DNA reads TGTGCCAGCAGTGCTAACAGCTACGAGCAGTACTTC.

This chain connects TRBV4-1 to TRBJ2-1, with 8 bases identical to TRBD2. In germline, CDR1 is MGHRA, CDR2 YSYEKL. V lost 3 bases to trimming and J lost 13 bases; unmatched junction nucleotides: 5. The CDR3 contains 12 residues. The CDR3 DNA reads TGCGCCAGCAGCCACCGGGAGGGATCCCAGTTCTTC. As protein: CASSHREGSQFF.

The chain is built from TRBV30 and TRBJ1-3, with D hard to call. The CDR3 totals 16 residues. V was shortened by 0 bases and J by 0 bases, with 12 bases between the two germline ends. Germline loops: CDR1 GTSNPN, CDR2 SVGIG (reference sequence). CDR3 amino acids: CAWSVPTVSSGNTIYF. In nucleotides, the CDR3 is TGTGCCTGGAGTGTACCAACAGTGAGCTCTGGAAACACCATATATTTT.